This T cell receptor (beta chain) was sequenced for a study of siplizumab effects on memory and regulatory T cells. Study results and caveats: Controls showed an average of around 30% Treg-derived mappable alloreactive CD4+ clones, while siplizumab showed about 71%. Proof of suppressive function in proliferating Tregs from siplizumab cultures was not established.

With regard to this clone: The antigen is undetermined.

Profiled with immunoSEQ multiplex PCR; TCRdb holds only in-frame clones, not every one. The sample comprises around 100,000 clones, approximately 91% of which are singletons, and roughly 0.15% rests with the top ten. The germline CDR1 and CDR2 sequences are SGHAT and FQNNGV. V gave up 5 bases and J gave up 7 bases, with 8 bases separating them. This CDR3 is built from 11 residues. V gene TRBV11-2 combines with J gene TRBJ1-1; D not certain. This clonotype was obtained from a human donor in good health. The sample consisted of CD4+ T cells sorted from blood. The DNA of the CDR3 is TGTGCCAGCAGCCCCCAGGTTGAAGCTTTCTTT. Translating it yields CASSPQVEAFF.